This T cell receptor (beta chain) was retrieved from a study of technical replicates of blood from a handful of donors. The CDR3 extends over 14 amino acids. Germline assignment: CDR1 SQVTM and CDR2 ANQGSEA. Trimming removed 7 bases from V and 4 bases from J; junction bases left unmatched: 7. Using immunoSEQ multiplex PCR, the repertoire was profiled, and TCRdb retains in-frame clones only, with some absent. This table holds more than 65,000 clones, roughly 95% found once. The J gene is TRBJ1-1, the V gene TRBV29-1; TRBD1 agrees at 12 bases. Sequenced: T cells isolated from PBMCs. The origin of this receptor is a human donor in good health. The chain's CDR3 is CSATGTGGVTEAFF. The CDR3 nucleotides are TGCAGCGCTACCGGGACAGGGGGCGTCACTGAAGCTTTCTTT.